A selection of T cell receptor beta chains follows, all from one sample in a study of CDR3 diversity in severe acne. Via MiXCR, TCRdb re-called the PCR reads, giving one row per CDR3 protein. The repertoire holds over 90,000 distinct CDR3 sequences, with roughly half as singletons. Sample: blood. These receptors originate from a male donor with acne. CDR3s include the opening cysteine and the closing phenylalanine or tryptophan. The D gene is left open where the match is weak. Rows give clone size only sometimes, using once, few, many, or a class for an expanded clone.

d_gene	v_gene	j_gene	abundance	CDR3aa	CDR3nt
TRBD1	TRBV11-2	TRBJ2-1	.	CASSLGQGACGEQFF	TGTGCCAGCAGCCTGGGACAGGGGGCTTGCGGTGAGCAGTTCTTC
TRBD2	TRBV7-3	TRBJ2-3	.	CASRRRTSRTDTQYF	TGTGCCAGCAGAAGGCGGACTAGCCGTACAGATACGCAGTATTTT
TRBD1	TRBV20-1	TRBJ2-7	many	CSASWTGDGEQYF	TGCAGTGCCTCATGGACAGGGGATGGCGAGCAGTACTTC
.	TRBV7-9	TRBJ2-1	.	CASSLTHSPSEQFF	TGTGCCAGCAGCTTAACCCACAGTCCCAGTGAACAGTTCTTC
TRBD1	TRBV28	TRBJ1-5	.	CASSLSGTAFQPQHF	TGTGCCAGCAGTTTGTCCGGGACAGCATTTCAGCCCCAGCATTTT
TRBD1	TRBV30	TRBJ2-2	many	CAWSITGGPGELFF	TGTGCCTGGAGTATCACAGGGGGCCCCGGGGAGCTGTTTTTT
.	TRBV14	TRBJ1-1	.	CASSQIVGTGRINTEAFF	TGTGCCAGCAGCCAAATTGTCGGCACCGGGCGAATAAACACTGAAGCTTTCTTT
TRBD2	TRBV6-4	TRBJ2-2	many	CASSESASGMGGELFF	TGTGCCAGCAGTGAATCCGCTAGCGGGATGGGCGGGGAGCTGTTTTTT
TRBD1	TRBV20-1	TRBJ2-4	few	CSAPDRGNIQYF	TGCAGTGCTCCGGACAGGGGGAACATTCAGTACTTC
.	TRBV5-8	TRBJ2-1	few	CASSRPSGGTKRSNEQFF	TGTGCCAGCAGCAGGCCCTCCGGCGGGACCAAGCGGAGCAATGAGCAGTTCTTC
.	TRBV13	TRBJ1-1	.	CASSSWGGLMNTEAFF	TGTGCCAGCAGCTCTTGGGGAGGGCTCATGAACACTGAAGCTTTCTTT
.	TRBV12-3/TRBV12-4	TRBJ1-3	.	CASSPPLENTMYF	TGTGCCAGCAGCCCTCCCCTAGAAAACACCATGTACTTT
.	TRBV12-3/TRBV12-4	TRBJ1-5	many	CASRRDRENQPQHF	TGTGCCAGCAGGCGTGACAGAGAAAATCAGCCCCAGCATTTT
.	TRBV25-1	TRBJ1-2	.	CASSEGGYGYTF	TGTGCCAGCAGTGAGGGAGGCTATGGCTACACCTTC
TRBD2	TRBV6-2/TRBV6-3	TRBJ2-3	.	CAGSYSGTKSPTDTQYF	TGTGCCGGCAGTTACAGCGGGACTAAGTCCCCCACAGATACGCAGTATTTT
.	TRBV20-1	TRBJ2-2	.	CSARDRELNTGELFF	TGCAGTGCTAGAGACCGGGAACTTAACACCGGGGAGCTGTTTTTT
TRBD2	TRBV7-2	TRBJ2-2	.	CASSSELAGQTGELFF	TGTGCCAGCAGTTCCGAACTAGCGGGCCAGACCGGGGAGCTGTTTTTT
.	TRBV29-1	TRBJ2-7	.	CSVGASRGYYEQYF	TGCAGCGTTGGAGCTAGTCGGGGGTACTACGAGCAGTACTTC
.	TRBV7-3	TRBJ2-5	.	CASSFDNQGETQYF	TGTGCCAGCAGTTTCGACAACCAGGGGGAGACCCAGTACTTC
.	TRBV12-3/TRBV12-4	TRBJ2-2	many	CASSRQPNTGELFF	TGTGCCAGCAGCCGACAGCCGAACACCGGGGAGCTGTTTTTT
.	TRBV5-5	TRBJ2-1	few	CASSRTEYNEQFF	TGCGCCAGCAGCCGGACAGAGTACAATGAGCAGTTCTTC
TRBD2	TRBV11-3	TRBJ2-1	many	CASSSSGTYNEQFF	TGTGCCAGCAGCTCTAGCGGGACGTACAATGAGCAGTTCTTC
TRBD1	TRBV6-1	TRBJ1-6	few	CASSKTGSTNSPLHF	TGTGCCAGCAGTAAGACAGGGAGTACTAATTCACCCCTCCACTTT
.	TRBV12-3/TRBV12-4	TRBJ2-6	.	CASSQGSGANVLTF	TGTGCCAGCAGCCAGGGCTCTGGGGCCAACGTCCTGACTTTC
TRBD1	TRBV2	TRBJ2-7	.	CASSDTGAYEQYF	TGTGCCAGCAGTGATACAGGGGCCTACGAGCAGTACTTC
TRBD2	TRBV20-1	TRBJ2-3	.	CSAKGLAGAGRYTQYF	TGCAGTGCCAAGGGACTAGCGGGAGCGGGCCGGTATACGCAGTATTTT
TRBD2	TRBV20-1	TRBJ2-5	.	CSARDRGLSQETQYF	TGCAGTGCTAGAGATAGGGGACTATCCCAAGAGACCCAGTACTTC
.	TRBV7-2	TRBJ2-1	many	CASSSSVGDEQFF	TGTGCCAGCAGTTCTAGCGTGGGGGATGAGCAGTTCTTC
.	TRBV6-1	TRBJ2-1	.	CASSEAQWRIDNEQFF	TGTGCCAGCAGTGAAGCCCAGTGGCGGATTGACAATGAGCAGTTCTTC
TRBD2	TRBV6-7	TRBJ2-7	.	CASSYSLAGAYEQYF	TGTGCCAGCAGTTACTCTCTAGCGGGAGCTTACGAGCAGTACTTC
.	TRBV7-9	TRBJ1-1	.	CASSLDRFTEAFF	TGTGCCAGCAGCTTAGACAGATTCACTGAAGCTTTCTTT
TRBD1	TRBV7-9	TRBJ1-5	many	CASSPTGGHNQPQHF	TGTGCCAGCAGCCCGACAGGGGGCCACAATCAGCCCCAGCATTTT
.	TRBV24-1	TRBJ2-7	few	CATSDLPRGEQYF	TGTGCCACCAGTGACCTACCGAGAGGCGAGCAGTACTTC
.	TRBV29-1	TRBJ1-1	medium-sized	CSVHDPEHAEAFF	TGCAGCGTCCATGACCCCGAGCATGCTGAAGCTTTCTTT
TRBD1	TRBV25-1	TRBJ1-5	.	CASSLWDRENQPQHF	TGTGCCAGTAGTCTCTGGGACAGGGAAAATCAGCCCCAGCATTTT
TRBD2	TRBV15	TRBJ2-3	few	CATSDGTSGSSTDTQYF	TGTGCCACCAGTGATGGGACTAGCGGGAGCAGCACAGATACGCAGTATTTT
TRBD2	TRBV10-3	TRBJ2-1	many	CAIRKLAGGIREQFF	TGTGCCATCAGAAAACTAGCGGGAGGTATCCGTGAGCAGTTCTTC
.	TRBV5-1	TRBJ2-1	.	CASSPQGGAHNEQFF	TGCGCCAGCAGCCCACAGGGGGGGGCACACAATGAGCAGTTCTTC
.	TRBV24-1	TRBJ2-7	.	CATSPGGGEQYF	TGTGCCACCAGTCCTGGAGGTGGGGAGCAGTACTTC
TRBD1	TRBV25-1	TRBJ1-4	many	CASKTGLSEKLFF	TGTGCCAGCAAGACAGGGTTAAGTGAAAAACTGTTTTTT
TRBD1	TRBV20-1	TRBJ1-2	.	CSAHPGQGIYGYTF	TGCAGTGCCCACCCGGGACAGGGCATCTATGGCTACACCTTC
.	TRBV25-1	TRBJ1-2	few	CASSYGNGYTF	TGTGCCAGCAGTTACGGGAATGGCTACACCTTC